This T cell receptor (beta chain) was sequenced in a study of human T cells and chemical hapten exposure (dated by TCRdb to the early 2020s). General notes on the study: For sensitization, 2% DPC in acetone was applied to a roughly 2 cm by roughly 2 cm area of upper inner arm skin. Throughout the study period of about 22 weeks, patients also received therapeutic DPC doses to the scalp every week. Patch testing was performed on the upper back with Finn chambers containing 0.01% DPC, and the patch tests were scored after 6 days according to International Contact Dermatitis Research Group standards. Alopecia areata with under or over 50% scalp involvement, alopecia totalis and alopecia universalis were represented in the patient cohort, which was mostly female. Libraries were pooled for sequencing, and variation in per-sample TCR yields was attributed mainly to small differences in library volumes within the pool. This study followed changes in the peripheral blood TCR repertoire in vivo during primary and secondary sensitization of alopecia patients to the hapten diphenylcyclopropenone (DPC). Patient blood was sampled pre-sensitization (week 0) and at 2, 6 and about 24 weeks after DPC sensitization. Blood for TCR sequencing was provided by twenty-nine alopecia patients at one to four time points (pre-sensitization, 2, 6 and 24 weeks).

The CDR3, cysteine through phenylalanine, is 12 amino acids long. Only the CDR3 DNA stays, 36 bases, in frame from base 1. Based on the germline V gene, the CDR1 and CDR2 sequences are ENHRY and SYGVKD. Study-wide findings and limitations: Because every patient had alopecia, a presumed autoimmune disease, the patients' immune response might differ from that of healthy individuals. Compared with pre-sensitization or healthy control sets, expanded TCRs formed significantly more large CDR3 similarity clusters, which is consistent with antigen-driven responses. After repeated subsampling, the strength of the expansion versus patch-test correlation and the threshold at which it became significant changed. The number of TCRs above 1 in 1000 frequency did not change with DPC sensitization; there was no evidence of global repertoire structure alterations. Patch test score correlated positively with the number of PT1 expanded TCRs, reaching significance at thresholds 8, 16 and 32 but not at 4.

The sample's time point, from its label and the paper: pre-sensitization, week 0. The sample's treatment or condition, from its label and the paper: therapeutic diphenylcyclopropenone sensitization with weekly scalp DPC. At each patch-test visit, blood was drawn before the patch test was applied. Patients were considered eligible if aged 18 to 70, diagnosed with alopecia and deemed suitable for DPC therapy, and patients were excluded if pregnant. Total RNA was extracted from unfractionated whole blood that had been collected in Tempus Blood RNA tubes. The library was prepared using RACE. This sample was sequenced with a NextSeq 500. During library preparation, unique molecular identifiers were attached to individual cDNA molecules so that TCRs could be counted quantitatively and reproducibly. Each blood RNA sample was used to sequence both TCR alpha and TCR beta chains. On the study's bioinformatics: Samples had a median of about 96,000 TCRs, with a range from roughly 20,000 to 700,000. V, J and CDR3 annotation of the TCR reads was performed with the Decombinator software suite. For the PS versus PT1 abundance plots, all samples were subsampled to the same number of TCRs (28,000). TCRs were defined as expanded if absent before sensitization and observed at least eight times at the 2-week time point. The raw public reads went through TCRdb reprocessing: fastp at Q25, MiXCR clone calling, in-frame beta chains kept. Each entry merges the rows of one CDR3 protein and shows their most common DNA and genes. TCRdb assigned the V and J calls; the authors' analysis was not used. Within this sample are around 92,000 distinct CDR3 sequences, with 10% to 13% of them counted one time only. Jointly, the top ten make up around 3.1% of the sample.

As to this clonotype: Its antigen is currently not known. This clone may be a read error of a much larger clone one base away.

In this chain, TRBV10-3 is recombined with TRBJ1-3, with the D gene not confidently named. The TCR was taken from an older woman with alopecia areata. Some clones in this sample may be carry-over from other donors' samples. Sequencing used whole blood, obtained in connection with sensitization to the hapten diphenylcyclopropenone (DPC). The CDR3: CPFESSGNTIYF. The sequenced DNA: TGTCCCTTCGAGAGCTCAGGAAACACCATATATTTT.